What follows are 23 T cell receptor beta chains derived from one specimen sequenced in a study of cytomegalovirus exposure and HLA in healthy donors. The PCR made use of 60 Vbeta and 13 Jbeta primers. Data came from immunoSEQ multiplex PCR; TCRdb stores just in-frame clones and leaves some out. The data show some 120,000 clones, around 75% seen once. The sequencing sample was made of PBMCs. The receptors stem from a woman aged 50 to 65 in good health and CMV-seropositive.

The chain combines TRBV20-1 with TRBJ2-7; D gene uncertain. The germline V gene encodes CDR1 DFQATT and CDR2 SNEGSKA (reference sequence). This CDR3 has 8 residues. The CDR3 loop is CSPGPQYF. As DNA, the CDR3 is TGCAGCCCTGGGCCGCAGTACTTC.

The CDR3 bases are TGTGCCAGCAGTTCCGGAGGGCGACGCACAGATACGCAGTATTTT. Encoded protein: CASSSGGRRTDTQYF. This chain joins TRBV6-6 and TRBJ2-3; possibly TRBD2 for D (6 bases). V gave up 4 bases and J gave up 1 base, with 12 bases separating them. From germline, CDR1 is MNHNY and CDR2 SVGAGI (reference sequence). CDR3 length: 15 residues.

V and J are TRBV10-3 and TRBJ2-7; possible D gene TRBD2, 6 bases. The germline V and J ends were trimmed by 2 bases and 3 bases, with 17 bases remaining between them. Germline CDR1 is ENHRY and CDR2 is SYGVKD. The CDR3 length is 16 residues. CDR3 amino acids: CAISEALGAGSYEQYF. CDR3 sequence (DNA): TGTGCCATCAGTGAGGCCCTCGGGGCGGGAAGCTACGAGCAGTACTTC.

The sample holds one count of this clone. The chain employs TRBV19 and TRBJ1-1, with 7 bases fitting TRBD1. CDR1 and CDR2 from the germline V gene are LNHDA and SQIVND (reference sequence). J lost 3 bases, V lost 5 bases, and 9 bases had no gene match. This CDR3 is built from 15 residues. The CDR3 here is CASSFLTGSDTEAFF. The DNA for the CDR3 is TGTGCCAGTAGTTTCCTGACAGGGAGCGACACTGAAGCTTTCTTT.

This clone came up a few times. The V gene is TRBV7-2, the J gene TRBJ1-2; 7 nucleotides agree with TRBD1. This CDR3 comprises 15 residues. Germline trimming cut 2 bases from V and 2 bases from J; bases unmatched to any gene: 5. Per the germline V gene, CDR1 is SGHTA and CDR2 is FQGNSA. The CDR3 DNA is TGTGCCAGCAGCTTAACGGGACAGAAGAACTATGGCTACACCTTC. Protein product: CASSLTGQKNYGYTF.

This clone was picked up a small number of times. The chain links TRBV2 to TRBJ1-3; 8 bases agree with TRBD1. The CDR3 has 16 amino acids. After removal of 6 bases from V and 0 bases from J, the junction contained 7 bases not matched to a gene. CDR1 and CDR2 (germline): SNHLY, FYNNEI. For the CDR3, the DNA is TGTGCCAGCAGCTCGGGACAGGAGAGCTCTGGAAACACCATATATTTT. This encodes CASSSGQESSGNTIYF.

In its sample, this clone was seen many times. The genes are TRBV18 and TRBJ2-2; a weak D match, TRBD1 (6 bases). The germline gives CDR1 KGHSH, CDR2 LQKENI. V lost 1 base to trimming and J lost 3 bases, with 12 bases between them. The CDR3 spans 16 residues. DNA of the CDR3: TGTGCCAGCTCACCACGTACAGGGCCGGACACCGGGGAGCTGTTTTTT. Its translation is CASSPRTGPDTGELFF.

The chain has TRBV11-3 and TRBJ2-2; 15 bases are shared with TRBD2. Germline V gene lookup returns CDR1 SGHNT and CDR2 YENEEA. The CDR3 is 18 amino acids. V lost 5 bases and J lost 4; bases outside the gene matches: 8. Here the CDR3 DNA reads TGTGCCAGCAGCCCCCCGGGACTAGCGGGGGGTTTCACCGGGGAGCTGTTTTTT. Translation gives CASSPPGLAGGFTGELFF.

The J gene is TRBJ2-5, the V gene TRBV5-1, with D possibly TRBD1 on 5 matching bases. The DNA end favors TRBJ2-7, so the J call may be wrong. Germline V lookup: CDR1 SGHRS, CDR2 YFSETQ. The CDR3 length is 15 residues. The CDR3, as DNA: TGCGCCAGCAGCTTGGACCGGACACACACCTACGAGCAGTACTTC. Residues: CASSLDRTHTYEQYF.

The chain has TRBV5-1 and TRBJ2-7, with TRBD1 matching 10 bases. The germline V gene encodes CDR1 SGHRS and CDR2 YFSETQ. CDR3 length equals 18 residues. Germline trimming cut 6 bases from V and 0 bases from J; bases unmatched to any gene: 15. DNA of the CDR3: TGCGCCAGCAACCCCGGGACAGGGGTTATTAGCGTCTCCTACGAGCAGTACTTC. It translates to CASNPGTGVISVSYEQYF.

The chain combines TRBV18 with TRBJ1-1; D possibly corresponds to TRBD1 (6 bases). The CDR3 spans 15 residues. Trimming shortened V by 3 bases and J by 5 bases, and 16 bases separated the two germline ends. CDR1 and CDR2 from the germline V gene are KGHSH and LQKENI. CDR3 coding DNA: TGTGCCAGCTCACCTCCGAGCAGGGGAGGGACTGAAGCTTTCTTT. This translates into CASSPPSRGGTEAFF.

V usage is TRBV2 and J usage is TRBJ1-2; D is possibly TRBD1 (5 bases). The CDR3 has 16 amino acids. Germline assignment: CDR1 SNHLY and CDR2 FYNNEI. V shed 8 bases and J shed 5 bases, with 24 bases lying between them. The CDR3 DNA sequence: TGTGCCAGCTTTGGAGGGGAGGCAGGGTGGAGGTATGGCTACACCTTC. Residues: CASFGGEAGWRYGYTF. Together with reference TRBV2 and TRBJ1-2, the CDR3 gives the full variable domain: EPEVTQTPSHQVTQMGQEVILRCVPISNHLYFYWYRQILGQKVEFLVSFYNNEISEKSEIFDDQFSVERPDGSNFTLKIRSTKLEDSAMYFCASFGGEAGWRYGYTFGSGTRLTVV.

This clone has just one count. In nucleotides, the CDR3 is TGTGCCAGCAGCCCAATGATGGACAGATCGAACACTGAAGCTTTCTTT. As protein: CASSPMMDRSNTEAFF. This chain uses TRBV5-4 with TRBJ1-1; a possible D gene is TRBD1 (6 bases). This CDR3 has 16 amino acids. Trimming removed 4 bases from V and 1 base from J, with 17 bases in between. The germline V gene encodes CDR1 SGHNT and CDR2 YYREEE (reference sequence).

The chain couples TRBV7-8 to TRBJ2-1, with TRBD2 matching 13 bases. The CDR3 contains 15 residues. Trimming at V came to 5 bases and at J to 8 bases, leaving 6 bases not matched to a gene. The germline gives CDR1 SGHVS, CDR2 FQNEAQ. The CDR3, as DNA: TGTGCCAGCAGCCAAGGGACTAGCGGGACCTATGAGCAGTTCTTC. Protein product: CASSQGTSGTYEQFF.

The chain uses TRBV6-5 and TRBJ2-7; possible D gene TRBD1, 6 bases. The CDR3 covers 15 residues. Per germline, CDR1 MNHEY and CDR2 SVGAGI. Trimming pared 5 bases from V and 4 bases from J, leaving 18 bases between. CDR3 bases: TGTGCCAGCAGTCGAGGACAGAATAGACTTTACGAGCAGTACTTC. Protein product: CASSRGQNRLYEQYF.

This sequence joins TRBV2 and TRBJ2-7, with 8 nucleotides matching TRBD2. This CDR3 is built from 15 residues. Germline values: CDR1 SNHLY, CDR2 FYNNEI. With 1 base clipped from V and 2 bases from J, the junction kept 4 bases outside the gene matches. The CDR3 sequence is CASSEGSGAPYEQYF. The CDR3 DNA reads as TGTGCCAGCAGTGAAGGTAGCGGGGCCCCCTACGAGCAGTACTTC.

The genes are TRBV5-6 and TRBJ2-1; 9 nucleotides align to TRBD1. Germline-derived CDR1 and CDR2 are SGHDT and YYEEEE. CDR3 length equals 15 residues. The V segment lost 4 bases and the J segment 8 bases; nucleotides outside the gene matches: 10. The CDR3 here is CASSAPGQGLDEQFF. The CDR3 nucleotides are TGTGCCAGCAGCGCCCCGGGACAGGGTCTGGATGAGCAGTTCTTC.

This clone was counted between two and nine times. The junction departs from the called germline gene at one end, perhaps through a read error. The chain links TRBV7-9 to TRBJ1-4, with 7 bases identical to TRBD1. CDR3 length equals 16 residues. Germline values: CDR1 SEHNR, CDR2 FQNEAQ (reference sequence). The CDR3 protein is CSSSSTGQLSIVELFF. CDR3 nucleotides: TGTTCCAGCAGCTCGACGGGACAGCTGTCGATCGTGGAACTGTTTTTT.

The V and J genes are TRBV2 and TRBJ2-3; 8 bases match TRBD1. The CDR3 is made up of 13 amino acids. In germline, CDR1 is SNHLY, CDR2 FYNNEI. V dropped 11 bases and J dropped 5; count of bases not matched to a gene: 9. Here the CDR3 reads CAGQQGEIDTQYF. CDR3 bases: TGTGCCGGACAACAGGGGGAAATAGATACGCAGTATTTT.

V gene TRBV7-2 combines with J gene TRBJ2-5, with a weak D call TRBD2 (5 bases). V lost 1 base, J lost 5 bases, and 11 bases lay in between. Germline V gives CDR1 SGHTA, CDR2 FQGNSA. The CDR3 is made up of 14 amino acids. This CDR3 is CASSLVFGVETQYF. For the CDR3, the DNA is TGTGCCAGCAGCTTAGTATTCGGGGTGGAGACCCAGTACTTC.

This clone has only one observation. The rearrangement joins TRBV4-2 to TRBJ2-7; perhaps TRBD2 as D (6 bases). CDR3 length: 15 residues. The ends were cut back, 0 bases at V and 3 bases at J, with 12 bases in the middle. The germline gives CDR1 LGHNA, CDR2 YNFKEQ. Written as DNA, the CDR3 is TGTGCCAGCAGCCAAGAGACCGGGAGCTACTACGAGCAGTACTTC. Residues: CASSQETGSYYEQYF.

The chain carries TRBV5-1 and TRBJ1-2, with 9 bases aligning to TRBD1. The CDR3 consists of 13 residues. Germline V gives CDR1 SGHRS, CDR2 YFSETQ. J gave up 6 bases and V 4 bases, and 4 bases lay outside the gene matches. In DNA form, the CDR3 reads TGCGCCAGCAGCCGGGACAGGGTGGATGGCTACACCTTC. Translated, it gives CASSRDRVDGYTF.

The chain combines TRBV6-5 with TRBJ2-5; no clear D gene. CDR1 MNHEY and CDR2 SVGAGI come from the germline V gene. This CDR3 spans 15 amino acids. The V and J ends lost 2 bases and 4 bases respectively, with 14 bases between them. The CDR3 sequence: CASSYRVSHGETQYF. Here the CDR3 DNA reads TGTGCCAGCAGTTACCGAGTATCCCACGGAGAGACCCAGTACTTC.